One and the same sample provided the 5 T cell receptor beta chains below, sequenced in a study of blood T cell repertoires in COVID-19. Clones were sequenced by immunoSEQ multiplex PCR, and TCRdb holds only the in-frame ones, with some missing. The sample includes around 170,000 clones, approximately 84% of them seen just once. The sequencing input was PBMCs or T cells enriched from blood (not recorded which). The receptors originated from a woman aged 50 to 60 who had recovered from COVID-19.

This chain links TRBV28 with TRBJ1-2, with D possibly being TRBD1 (5 bases). The CDR3 length is 15 residues. The V and J ends lost 6 bases and 1 base respectively, with 15 bases between them. Germline assignment: CDR1 MDHEN and CDR2 SYDVKM. CDR3 coding DNA: TGTGCCAGCAGGCCTGGCGGGACTGTTAACTATGGCTACACCTTC. Protein: CASRPGGTVNYGYTF.

This clone was observed a single time. The chain links TRBV29-1 to TRBJ2-1; 12 bases are shared with TRBD2. The CDR3 is 12 residues long. V lost 6 bases and J lost 10; bases outside the gene matches: 4. CDR1 is SQVTM and CDR2 is ANQGSEA in the germline V gene. The CDR3 region has the DNA TGCAGCGTGAGGACTAGCGGGAAGGAGCAGTTCTTC. The encoded protein is CSVRTSGKEQFF.

This clone was observed once. As DNA, the CDR3 is TGTGCCAGCAGTTACGGCGGGAGCTCCTACAATGAGCAGTTCTTC. Its protein is CASSYGGSSYNEQFF. The V gene is TRBV6-5, the J gene TRBJ2-1, with 7 positions matching TRBD2. Unmatched junction bases numbered 1, after V lost 2 bases and J lost 0 bases. Per the germline V gene, CDR1 is MNHEY and CDR2 is SVGAGI. The CDR3 has 15 amino acids.

This CDR3 reads CASSSTGSRVYGYTF. The CDR3 DNA reads as TGTGCCAGCAGTTCGACAGGGTCCCGCGTCTATGGCTACACCTTC. The chain joins TRBV28 to TRBJ1-2; TRBD1 matches 7 bases. The CDR3 has 15 residues. Trimming cost V 4 bases and J 4 bases; bases outside gene matches: 9. Germline CDR1 reads MDHEN; CDR2 reads SYDVKM.

The chain uses TRBV6-5 and TRBJ1-1; 8 positions agree with TRBD1. The CDR3 length is 13 residues. The ends lost 5 bases at V and 4 bases at J; junction bases unmatched: 3. The germline CDR1 and CDR2 sequences are MNHEY and SVGAGI. The CDR3 protein is CASSPGGGTEAFF. The CDR3 nucleotides are TGTGCCAGCAGTCCAGGGGGCGGCACTGAAGCTTTCTTT.